This is a list of T cell receptor beta chains from one sample in a study of CD8 T cells in ankylosing spondylitis. TCRdb re-called the 5' RACE reads with MiXCR, one entry per CDR3 protein. The data show roughly 670,000 distinct CDR3 sequences, under 20% seen once. The sequencing input was blood, either unsorted or a sorted T cell fraction (not recorded which). All receptors derive from a male donor with ankylosing spondylitis. CDR3s include the opening cysteine and the closing phenylalanine or tryptophan. A D gene is named only where the DNA matches it firmly. Some rows mark clone size as missing; the rest say once, few, many or name a class of expanded clone.

cdr3_nt: TGTGCCAGCATTCTCAGCCGCTCTGGAAACACCATATATTTT; cdr3_aa: CASILSRSGNTIYF; clone_size: few; d_call: .; j_call: TRBJ1-3; v_call: TRBV28
cdr3_nt: TGTGCCAGCAGTTTAAGGGGGCATGTGGATTCACCCCTCCACTTT; cdr3_aa: CASSLRGHVDSPLHF; clone_size: .; d_call: TRBD1; j_call: TRBJ1-6; v_call: TRBV12-3/TRBV12-4
cdr3_nt: TGCAGTGCTAGAGATCAGATAGCGGGGGGCCATAAAGAGACCCAGTACTTC; cdr3_aa: CSARDQIAGGHKETQYF; clone_size: .; d_call: TRBD2; j_call: TRBJ2-5; v_call: TRBV20-1
cdr3_nt: TGTGCCAGCAGCTTACAGGAGATAGCCGGGGAGCTGTTTTTT; cdr3_aa: CASSLQEIAGELFF; clone_size: few; d_call: .; j_call: TRBJ2-2; v_call: TRBV7-9
cdr3_nt: TGTGCCAGCAGTAGCTGGCGGGAGGGAGACGAGCAGTACTTC; cdr3_aa: CASSSWREGDEQYF; clone_size: .; d_call: TRBD2; j_call: TRBJ2-7; v_call: TRBV12-3/TRBV12-4
cdr3_nt: TGTGCCAGCAGTTGGGGTGGCAATCAGCCCCAGCATTTT; cdr3_aa: CASSWGGNQPQHF; clone_size: few; d_call: .; j_call: TRBJ1-5; v_call: TRBV27
cdr3_nt: TGTGCCAGCAGTTTAGGGGACAGTAGCACAGATACGCAGTATTTT; cdr3_aa: CASSLGDSSTDTQYF; clone_size: .; d_call: TRBD1; j_call: TRBJ2-3; v_call: TRBV12-3/TRBV12-4
cdr3_nt: TGCAGTGCTAGTGGGCGTAACTATGGCTACACCTTC; cdr3_aa: CSASGRNYGYTF; clone_size: .; d_call: .; j_call: TRBJ1-2; v_call: TRBV20-1
cdr3_nt: TGTGCCAGCACCACCCCTGGGGGCACTGAAGCTTTCTTT; cdr3_aa: CASTTPGGTEAFF; clone_size: .; d_call: .; j_call: TRBJ1-1; v_call: TRBV6-1
cdr3_nt: TGTGCCAGCAGTTTAGAGGGGTTTTCCTATGGCTACACCTTC; cdr3_aa: CASSLEGFSYGYTF; clone_size: .; d_call: .; j_call: TRBJ1-2; v_call: TRBV12-3/TRBV12-4
cdr3_nt: TGTGCCAGCAGACTGACTAGCGGGGGGTACACAGATACGCAGTATTTT; cdr3_aa: CASRLTSGGYTDTQYF; clone_size: few; d_call: TRBD2; j_call: TRBJ2-3; v_call: TRBV2
cdr3_nt: TGTGCCAGCAGCTTGACTAGCAGTTCGGATACGCAGTATTTT; cdr3_aa: CASSLTSSSDTQYF; clone_size: few; d_call: TRBD2; j_call: TRBJ2-3; v_call: TRBV7-2
cdr3_nt: TGCAGTGCTAGACAAAGCACAGGGCTCAAAAACATTCAGTACTTC; cdr3_aa: CSARQSTGLKNIQYF; clone_size: .; d_call: .; j_call: TRBJ2-4; v_call: TRBV20-1